This TCR beta chain was identified in a study of blood T cell repertoires in COVID-19 (dated by TCRdb to 2018 to 2021). Regarding the study in general: Samples covering the acute and convalescent phases of COVID-19 were provided by collaborators in the United States, Italy and Spain. The prospective study material was composed of cDNA or gDNA derived from T cells, B-cell-depleted T cells, or PBMCs. The dataset comprised deeply sampled blood TCRbeta repertoires from subjects exposed to, actively infected with, or recovered from COVID-19. A freely available public database, intended as a resource for researchers studying the immune response to SARS-CoV-2, is where the repertoires were released. The samples were drawn from two sources: the first 160 participants of the ongoing ImmuneRACE study, and 950 to 1,500 subjects contributed by 6 global collaborators. A de-identified subject ID, COVID-19 status, age in years and sex were almost always included in the sample metadata. Where available, HLA class I and class II types were obtained from metadata supplied by the sample provider rather than from assay-based typing. On the study overall, not on this receptor specifically: The amount of clinical and demographic metadata varied by source and participant and was provided uncurated.

A remark on this clone: The antigen it binds to is not known. No much larger clone is present one base from it, and per-base qualities are unavailable.

TCRbeta CDR3 regions were amplified from genomic DNA by means of the immunoSEQ Assay, a bias-controlled multiplex PCR. Per the original workflow: The number of nucleated cells in each sample was estimated by amplification of reference gene primers within the assay. To quantify the absolute abundance of each unique TCRbeta CDR3 rearrangement, sequence reads were collapsed and filtered. For each sample, productive Simpson clonality was calculated as the square root of Simpson's diversity index across productive rearrangements. This is the immuneACCESS table as TCRdb keeps it, with only in-frame sequences that have V and J called. A part of the clones is gone; compared with another copy, unresolved V genes explain less than half, and the rest is unexplained. For V, J and clone size, that table is used; D and trimming come from the DNA. This sample comprises 65,000 to 95,000 clones, 89% of them detected only once. Together, the top ten hold roughly 9% of the sample.

V is pared back by 2 bases and J by 4 bases, with 11 bases lying between the germline termini. CDR1 and CDR2 are read off the germline V gene (reference sequence) as LNHNV and YYDKDF. The CDR3 measures 15 amino acids from cysteine to phenylalanine. CDR3 DNA only is kept here, 45 bases in frame from base 1. The collaborating institutions used their own protocols to collect whole blood in K2EDTA tubes. For TCRbeta analysis, collaborator samples were shipped as frozen whole blood, as isolated PBMCs, or as DNA extracted from either sample type. The sequenced material came from peripheral blood. The TCR was taken from an elderly man with acute or convalescent COVID-19. The rearranged chain carries TRBV15 and TRBJ2-2, and TRBD1 may be the D gene, going by 6 matching bases. CDR3 region: CATSRIKGGTGELFF. The nucleotide sequence is given as TGTGCCACCAGCAGAATAAAAGGGGGCACCGGGGAGCTGTTTTTT.